The 21 T cell receptor beta chains given below trace back to one sample, sequenced in a study of cytomegalovirus exposure and HLA in healthy donors. This PCR relied on a set of 60 Vbeta primers and 13 Jbeta primers. Using immunoSEQ multiplex PCR, the repertoire was profiled, and TCRdb retains in-frame clones only, with some absent. This repertoire shows around 180,000 clones, approximately 82% found once; its top ten account for approximately 1.2%. Sequenced input: PBMCs. The receptor source for this set is a girl aged 2-9 years in good health and CMV-seropositive.

This clone has a single count. The rearrangement links TRBV19 to TRBJ2-6, with 10 bases lining up with TRBD1. This CDR3 region has 16 residues. Germline lookup yields CDR1 LNHDA and CDR2 SQIVND (reference sequence). V lost 9 bases, J lost 0 bases, and 5 bases stayed unmatched. The CDR3 sequence: CASRDRGISGANVLTF. The CDR3 DNA sequence: TGTGCCAGCCGGGACAGGGGAATCTCTGGGGCCAACGTCCTGACTTTC. The complete variable domain, with remaining parts taken from reference TRBV19 and TRBJ2-6, reads DGGITQSPKYLFRKEGQNVTLSCEQNLNHDAMYWYRQDPGQGLRLIYYSQIVNDFQKGDIAEGYSVSREKKESFPLTVTSAQKNPTAFYLCASRDRGISGANVLTFGAGSRLTVL.

The rearrangement links TRBV19 to TRBJ1-1; no definite D call. Per the germline V gene, CDR1 is LNHDA and CDR2 is SQIVND (reference sequence). The CDR3 runs to 16 residues. V was trimmed by 7 bases and J by 2 bases, leaving 20 bases between them. As DNA, the CDR3 is TGTGCCAGTAAACGTGGGCCGGGAATGCGAAACACTGAAGCTTTCTTT. As protein: CASKRGPGMRNTEAFF.

This chain uses TRBV6-6 with TRBJ2-5, with a tentative D call TRBD2 (5 bases). The V and J ends lost 4 bases and 0 bases respectively, with 9 bases between them. CDR1 is MNHNY, CDR2 SVGAGI, per germline (reference sequence). CDR3 size: 14 residues. CDR3 in DNA: TGTGCCAGCAGTTTCTTAGCGCACCAAGAGACCCAGTACTTC. This sequence encodes CASSFLAHQETQYF.

The chain uses TRBV6-5 and TRBJ2-7; TRBD1 aligns across 9 bases. Germline CDR1 is MNHEY and CDR2 is SVGAGI. The junction had 8 bases not matched to a gene; V was cut back by 5 bases and J by 6 bases. The CDR3 is 14 residues long. The DNA for the CDR3 is TGTGCCAGCAGTCTCGGACAGGGGATTTGCGAGCAGTACTTC. Amino acids: CASSLGQGICEQYF.

The V and J genes are TRBV19 and TRBJ1-1, with 7 bases aligning to TRBD1. V shed 4 bases and J 11 bases; nucleotides not matched to a gene: 10. The V gene's germline CDR1 is LNHDA and CDR2 SQIVND (reference sequence). The CDR3 sequence is 13 residues long. The CDR3 sequence: CASSTQQGRHAFF. DNA for the CDR3: TGTGCCAGTAGTACCCAACAGGGGAGGCACGCTTTCTTT.

This rearrangement joins TRBV7-6 to TRBJ1-1; 9 nucleotides agree with TRBD1. There are 16 residues in the CDR3. V lost 4 bases, J lost 0 bases, and 6 bases stayed unmatched. Germline-derived CDR1 and CDR2 are SGHVS and FNYEAQ. The CDR3 DNA sequence: TGTGCCAGCAGCTACCGGACAGGGGTTATGAACACTGAAGCTTTCTTT. Protein: CASSYRTGVMNTEAFF.

The chain is built from TRBV15 and TRBJ2-3; 10 positions match TRBD2. Germline CDR1 and CDR2: LNHNV and YYDKDF (reference sequence). Losses at the gene ends were 5 bases for V and 1 base for J; bases not matched to a gene: 6. This CDR3 spans 16 amino acids. This CDR3 reads CATSSTGTSGTDTQYF. The CDR3 bases are TGTGCCACCAGCTCCACCGGGACTAGCGGCACAGATACGCAGTATTTT.

V usage is TRBV5-1 and J usage is TRBJ2-3; TRBD2 agrees at 8 bases. The CDR3 sequence is 16 residues long. Germline assignment: CDR1 SGHRS and CDR2 YFSETQ. Trimming took 0 bases from V and 5 from J; bases not matched to a gene: 8. The CDR3 region is CASSLVWREVGDTQYF. For the CDR3, the DNA is TGCGCCAGCAGCTTGGTGTGGCGGGAGGTAGGAGATACGCAGTATTTT. The variable domain in full, completed from reference TRBV5-1 and TRBJ2-3, reads KAGVTQTPRYLIKTRGQQVTLSCSPISGHRSVSWYQQTPGQGLQFLFEYFSETQRNKGNFPGRFSGRQFSNSRSEMNVSTLELGDSALYLCASSLVWREVGDTQYFGPGTRLTVL.

This chain joins TRBV13 and TRBJ2-6; tentatively, D is TRBD2 (5 bases). CDR3 length equals 17 residues. Germline V CDR1 and CDR2: PRHDT, FYEKMQ (reference sequence). The V and J ends lost 5 bases and 0 bases respectively, with 14 bases between them. CDR3 protein: CASSPPGSSSGANVLTF. The CDR3 DNA sequence: TGTGCCAGCAGCCCCCCGGGATCAAGCTCTGGGGCCAACGTCCTGACTTTC.

This chain links TRBV6-1 with TRBJ1-3; tentative D call: TRBD1 (6 bases). CDR1 is MNHNS and CDR2 is SASEGT in the germline V gene. The CDR3 covers 15 residues. V gave up 4 bases and J gave up 0 bases, with 10 bases separating them. CDR3 sequence reads: CASSGQAYSGNTIYF. For the CDR3, the DNA is TGTGCCAGCAGTGGACAGGCGTACTCTGGAAACACCATATATTTT.

The chain joins TRBV25-1 to TRBJ2-5; weak D call: TRBD2 (6 bases). The J call is in doubt because the DNA end fits TRBJ2-7 better. Per the germline V gene, CDR1 is MGHDK and CDR2 is SYGVNS. The CDR3 extends over 18 amino acids. In DNA, the CDR3 is TGTGCCAGCAGTGAATCCGAAACTCCCTCCCCCGGGGAGGACGAGCAGTACTTC. It encodes CASSESETPSPGEDEQYF.

This chain uses TRBV5-1 with TRBJ1-1, with 8 bases that match TRBD1. Losses at the gene ends were 4 bases for V and 4 bases for J; bases not matched to a gene: 12. CDR1 is SGHRS, CDR2 YFSETQ, per germline. The CDR3 contains 16 residues. CDR3 bases: TGCGCCAGCAGCGAGACAGGGGATGGGGAAGGCACTGAAGCTTTCTTT. This sequence encodes CASSETGDGEGTEAFF.

The V gene is TRBV29-1, the J gene TRBJ1-1; D unresolved. This CDR3 spans 13 amino acids. CDR1 SQVTM and CDR2 ANQGSEA come from the germline V gene. V shed 3 bases and J shed 6 bases, with 14 bases lying between them. CDR3 in amino acids: CSVDRQDDPEAFF. The CDR3 DNA reads as TGCAGCGTTGATAGGCAGGATGACCCTGAAGCTTTCTTT.

The chain couples TRBV7-9 to TRBJ1-1; 7 positions agree with TRBD1. Germline CDR1 SEHNR, CDR2 FQNEAQ (reference sequence). The J segment lost 3 bases and the V segment lost 1 base, leaving 2 bases of the junction unmatched. CDR3 length equals 14 residues. CDR3 DNA sequence: TGTGCCAGCAGCTTAGGGCAGGGGGACACTGAAGCTTTCTTT. Amino acids: CASSLGQGDTEAFF.

V is TRBV7-9 and J is TRBJ1-3; D uncertain. The CDR3 contains 16 residues. The germline CDR1 and CDR2 sequences are SEHNR and FQNEAQ (reference sequence). The V end was cut by 2 bases, the J end by 4 bases, with 15 bases between. Here the CDR3 reads CASSLPSAHEGNTIYF. For the CDR3, the DNA is TGTGCCAGCAGCTTACCCAGCGCCCACGAGGGAAACACCATATATTTT.

The chain joins TRBV6-4 to TRBJ2-7, with 9 bases that match TRBD1. This CDR3 has 18 residues. The V segment lost 2 bases and the J segment 0 bases; nucleotides outside the gene matches: 11. Germline V lookup: CDR1 MRHNA, CDR2 SNTAGT. CDR3 in amino acids: CASSDPNSGTGSSYEQYF. As DNA, the CDR3 is TGTGCCAGCAGTGACCCCAACTCCGGGACAGGGAGCTCCTACGAGCAGTACTTC.

The chain links TRBV18 to TRBJ2-5, with D maybe TRBD1 (5 bases). Germline V CDR1 and CDR2: KGHSH, LQKENI. With 3 bases removed from V and 5 bases from J, the gap between germline ends came to 10 bases. CDR3 length: 13 amino acids. As DNA, the CDR3 is TGTGCCAGCTCACCGCAGGGTGGGGAGACCCAGTACTTC. Its protein product is CASSPQGGETQYF.

This chain joins TRBV19 and TRBJ1-4; D is unresolved. Germline V gives CDR1 LNHDA, CDR2 SQIVND (reference sequence). The CDR3 covers 14 residues. With 4 bases removed from V and 4 bases from J, the gap between germline ends came to 10 bases. The CDR3 DNA reads as TGTGCCAGTAGTACGGGAGCCGGTAATGAAAAACTGTTTTTT. Translating it yields CASSTGAGNEKLFF. The full variable domain, in which reference TRBV19 and TRBJ1-4 provide the parts outside the CDR3, is DGGITQSPKYLFRKEGQNVTLSCEQNLNHDAMYWYRQDPGQGLRLIYYSQIVNDFQKGDIAEGYSVSREKKESFPLTVTSAQKNPTAFYLCASSTGAGNEKLFFGSGTQLSVL.

This rearrangement joins TRBV5-4 to TRBJ2-5; TRBD1 aligns across 8 bases. Germline V gene data show CDR1 as SGHNT and CDR2 as YYREEE (reference sequence). The CDR3 covers 14 residues. Losses at the gene ends were 3 bases for V and 4 bases for J; bases not matched to a gene: 5. The CDR3 is CASSWTGRGETQYF. Written as DNA, the CDR3 is TGTGCCAGCAGCTGGACAGGGCGCGGAGAGACCCAGTACTTC.

The V gene is TRBV30, the J gene TRBJ1-1, with D hard to call. CDR3 length: 11 residues. V lost 4 bases and J lost 5, with 8 bases in between. Germline assignment: CDR1 GTSNPN and CDR2 SVGIG (reference sequence). CDR3 DNA: TGTGCCTGGAACGGAGGTACTGAAGCTTTCTTT. Translating gives CAWNGGTEAFF.

The rearrangement joins TRBV28 to TRBJ2-7, with TRBD2 matching over 11 bases. The CDR3 is 17 amino acids. V dropped 2 bases and J dropped 4; count of bases not matched to a gene: 10. Germline-derived CDR1 and CDR2 are MDHEN and SYDVKM. For the CDR3, the DNA is TGTGCCAGCAGTTTACTCCTCCCTAGCGGGAGGAAGTACGAGCAGTACTTC. As protein: CASSLLLPSGRKYEQYF.